This entry lists 16 T cell receptor beta chains sequenced from one sample in a study of cytomegalovirus exposure and HLA in healthy donors. The PCR had 60 Vbeta and 13 Jbeta primers. Sequenced by immunoSEQ multiplex PCR; TCRdb stores in-frame clones only, minus some. The sample has tens of thousands of clones; about three quarters are singletons. Sequenced: PBMCs. These receptors originate from a male donor in good health and CMV-seronegative.

The CDR3 coding sequence is TGTGCCAGCAGTTTAGACAGGGTTGAGACCCAGTACTTC. It encodes CASSLDRVETQYF. The gene calls are TRBV28 and TRBJ2-5, with TRBD1 matching over 7 bases. CDR3 length: 13 amino acids. The ends lost 2 bases at V and 5 bases at J; junction bases unmatched: 2. Per the germline V gene, CDR1 is MDHEN and CDR2 is SYDVKM.

The genes are TRBV27 and TRBJ2-7; D is perhaps TRBD1 (5 bases). From germline, CDR1 is MNHEY and CDR2 SMNVEV (reference sequence). This CDR3 has 17 amino acids. Trimming removed 1 base from V and 3 bases from J, with 19 bases in between. CDR3 DNA: TGTGCCAGCAGTTTATGGGGCCGGAATCCGACGGTCTACGAGCAGTACTTC. Translating it yields CASSLWGRNPTVYEQYF.

V is TRBV5-1 and J is TRBJ1-1; 7 nucleotides agree with TRBD1. Germline CDR1 is SGHRS and CDR2 is YFSETQ. V was pared by 0 bases and J by 5 bases, with 7 bases of the junction left unmatched. This CDR3 region has 15 residues. CDR3 in amino acids: CASSLGQGGGTEAFF. CDR3 DNA: TGCGCCAGCAGCTTGGGACAGGGAGGCGGGACTGAAGCTTTCTTT.

The V call is TRBV15, the J call TRBJ1-3; 8 bases are a match to TRBD1. Per the germline V gene, CDR1 is LNHNV and CDR2 is YYDKDF (reference sequence). V trimming: 6 bases; J trimming: 0 bases; junction bases outside the gene matches: 10. This CDR3 comprises 17 residues. The CDR3 loop reads CATRVTGDSNSGNTIYF. CDR3 nucleotides: TGTGCCACCAGAGTGACAGGGGATTCTAACTCTGGAAACACCATATATTTT.

J is TRBJ1-6 and V is TRBV7-6; D unclear. The germline V gene has CDR1 SGHVS and CDR2 FNYEAQ. The CDR3 covers 17 residues. V gave up 1 base and J gave up 10 bases, with 20 bases separating them. CDR3 DNA sequence: TGTGCCAGCAGCTTAGGTACTGCTGAGGAGCAAGAGTCACCCCTCCACTTT. This encodes CASSLGTAEEQESPLHF.

The genes are TRBV15 and TRBJ2-2; 11 positions match TRBD2. This CDR3 is 16 amino acids long. V lost 5 bases, J lost 5 bases, and 7 bases stayed unmatched. Germline V gives CDR1 LNHNV, CDR2 YYDKDF (reference sequence). DNA for the CDR3: TGTGCCACCAGCCCCCGTAGCGGGAGGGTAACCGGGGAGCTGTTTTTT. The encoded protein is CATSPRSGRVTGELFF.

CDR3 in amino acids: CASSLDGQGTTGELFF. In DNA, the CDR3 is TGTGCCAGCAGCTTAGATGGACAGGGGACCACCGGGGAGCTGTTTTTT. V gene TRBV7-9 combines with J gene TRBJ2-2; the match to TRBD1 covers 9 bases. Losses at the gene ends were 1 base for V and 4 bases for J; bases not matched to a gene: 4. CDR3 size: 16 residues. Germline CDR1 SEHNR, CDR2 FQNEAQ (reference sequence).

This chain connects TRBV9 to TRBJ1-5; 10 nucleotides align to TRBD1. The CDR3 extends over 15 amino acids. With V trimmed by 3 bases and J by 4 bases, 4 bases remained unmatched. Germline CDR1 SGDLS, CDR2 YYNGEE. In DNA, the CDR3 is TGTGCCAGCAGCGGTGGGACAGGGGAGAATCAGCCCCAGCATTTT. Protein product: CASSGGTGENQPQHF.

On this clone itself: The junction departs from germline at one end; a sequencing error may be responsible. This chain connects TRBV7-2 to TRBJ2-1, with D possibly TRBD2 on 5 matching bases. The germline CDR1 and CDR2 sequences are SGHTA and FQGNSA. This CDR3 is 13 amino acids long. The CDR3 DNA reads as TGTGCCAGCAGCATAGCTAGGGAGAATGAGCAGTTCTTC. It specifies CASSIARENEQFF.

The chain is built from TRBV9 and TRBJ2-5, with TRBD2 matching over 9 bases. CDR1 and CDR2 from the germline V gene are SGDLS and YYNGEE. The V gene end was trimmed by 3 bases and the J gene end by 4 bases; junction bases not matched to a gene: 7. The CDR3 loop spans 15 amino acids. The CDR3 bases are TGTGCCAGCAGCGCCCAGGGACTAGCCGTAGAGACCCAGTACTTC. It yields the protein CASSAQGLAVETQYF.

The chain links TRBV7-2 to TRBJ1-5, with a tentative D call TRBD1 (6 bases). V lost 3 bases, J lost 2 bases, and 14 bases lay in between. This CDR3 region has 16 residues. In germline, CDR1 is SGHTA, CDR2 FQGNSA. The CDR3 DNA sequence: TGTGCCAGCAGCTTCGACACAGGGATGGGCAATCAGCCCCAGCATTTT. Translating it yields CASSFDTGMGNQPQHF.

This clone has a handful of counts. Other DNA sequences in this specimen translate into the identical CDR3. The J gene is TRBJ2-5, the V gene TRBV6-4; 8 bases line up with TRBD1. Germline-derived CDR1 and CDR2 are MRHNA and SNTAGT. The ends lost 10 bases at V and 4 bases at J; junction bases unmatched: 14. The CDR3 consists of 15 residues. CDR3 sequence: CATPHRDRQRETQYF. The CDR3 DNA reads as TGTGCCACCCCACACCGGGACAGGCAAAGAGAGACCCAGTACTTC.

This clone was seen just once. V and J are TRBV7-2 and TRBJ1-1; possible D gene TRBD1, 6 bases. Germline values: CDR1 SGHTA, CDR2 FQGNSA. V lost 0 bases and J 1 base, leaving 9 bases between the germline ends. This CDR3 has 15 residues. The CDR3 region has the DNA TGTGCCAGCAGCTTAGCCGGGACACCGAACACTGAAGCTTTCTTT. Protein: CASSLAGTPNTEAFF.

This clone came up a few times. J is TRBJ2-5 and V is TRBV19, with D perhaps TRBD2 (5 bases). The J call may be faulty, since TRBJ2-7 better matches the DNA end. Germline CDR1 and CDR2: LNHDA and SQIVND (reference sequence). This CDR3 spans 13 amino acids. The CDR3 DNA follows: TGTGCCAGTAGTACCCGGGATCTCCTCGAGCAGTACTTC. It encodes CASSTRDLLEQYF.

The rearrangement links TRBV19 to TRBJ2-3, with TRBD1 as a possible D gene (6 bases). CDR1 is LNHDA and CDR2 is SQIVND in the germline V gene (reference sequence). The length of the CDR3 is 15 residues. Trimming removed 5 bases at V and 6 bases at J, with 18 bases between. CDR3 amino acids: CASSPRQVAVDTQYF. The DNA for the CDR3 is TGTGCCAGTAGTCCCCGACAGGTAGCTGTGGATACGCAGTATTTT.

This rearrangement joins TRBV6-1 to TRBJ2-7, with TRBD1 identical over 7 bases. The J segment lost 2 bases and the V segment lost 3 bases, leaving 4 bases of the junction unmatched. The CDR3 length is 14 residues. Per the germline V gene, CDR1 is MNHNS and CDR2 is SASEGT. CDR3 nucleotide sequence: TGTGCCAGCAGTGAGTGGGACAGAACCTACGAGCAGTACTTC. This codes for CASSEWDRTYEQYF.